The present T cell receptor beta chain was sequenced within a study of T cells after yellow fever vaccination. Study-level points and caveats: Bulk-population clonotypes that are abundant could appear as contaminants in FACS-sorted repertoires. The CD4 compartment and the CD8 compartment contained a small share of clonotypes in common.

5'RACE template switching added a universal primer site and UMIs to TCR cDNA. MiXCR, applied by TCRdb to the 5' RACE reads, yields one record per CDR3 protein. Altogether about 320,000 distinct CDR3 sequences are present, about 10% being singletons, with the ten largest covering roughly 3%. On this clonotype: Its matching antigen is unknown.

There are 13 residues in the CDR3. V lost 4 bases and J 6 bases, leaving 13 bases between the germline ends. The V gene's germline CDR1 is SGHVS and CDR2 FNYEAQ. The clonotype was recovered from a man younger than 35 who received the YFV17D yellow fever vaccine. Sequenced here: CD4+ T cells sorted from PBMCs, sampled 45 days after the yellow fever booster vaccination. This chain joins TRBV7-6 and TRBJ2-7; D tentatively fits TRBD1 or TRBD2 (5 bases each). Written as DNA, the CDR3 is TGTGCCAGCAGCTGGGGGTCCGCAAGCGAGCAGTACTTC. This gives the protein CASSWGSASEQYF.